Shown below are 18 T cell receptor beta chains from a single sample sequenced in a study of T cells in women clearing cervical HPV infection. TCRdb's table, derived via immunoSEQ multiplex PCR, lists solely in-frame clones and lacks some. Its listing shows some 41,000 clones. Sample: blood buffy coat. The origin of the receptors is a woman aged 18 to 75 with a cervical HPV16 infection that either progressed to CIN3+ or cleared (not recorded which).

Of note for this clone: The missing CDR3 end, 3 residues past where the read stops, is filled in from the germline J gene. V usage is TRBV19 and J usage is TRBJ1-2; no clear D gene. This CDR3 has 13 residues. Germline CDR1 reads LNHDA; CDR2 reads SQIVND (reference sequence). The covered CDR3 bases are TGTGCCAGTCTAGCGGGAGGTCTCAATGAC. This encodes CASLAGGLND. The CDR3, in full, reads CASLAGGLNDYTF. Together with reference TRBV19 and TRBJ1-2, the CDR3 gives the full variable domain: DGGITQSPKYLFRKEGQNVTLSCEQNLNHDAMYWYRQDPGQGLRLIYYSQIVNDFQKGDIAEGYSVSREKKESFPLTVTSAQKNPTAFYLCASLAGGLNDYTFGSGTRLTVV.

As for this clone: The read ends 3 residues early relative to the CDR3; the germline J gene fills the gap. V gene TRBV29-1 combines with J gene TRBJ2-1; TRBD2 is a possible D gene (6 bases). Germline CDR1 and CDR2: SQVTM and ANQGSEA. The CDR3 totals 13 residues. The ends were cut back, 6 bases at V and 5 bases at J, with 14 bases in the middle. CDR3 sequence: CSVQSGSNNEQFF. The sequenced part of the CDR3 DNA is TGCAGCGTGCAAAGCGGGTCCAACAATGAG.

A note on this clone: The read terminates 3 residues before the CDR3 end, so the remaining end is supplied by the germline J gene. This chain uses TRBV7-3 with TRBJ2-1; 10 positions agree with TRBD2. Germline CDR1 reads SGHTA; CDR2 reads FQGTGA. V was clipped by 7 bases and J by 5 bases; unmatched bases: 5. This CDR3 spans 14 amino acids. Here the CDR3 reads CASKIAGGNNEQFF. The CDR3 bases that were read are TGTGCCAGCAAGATAGCGGGAGGTAACAATGAG.

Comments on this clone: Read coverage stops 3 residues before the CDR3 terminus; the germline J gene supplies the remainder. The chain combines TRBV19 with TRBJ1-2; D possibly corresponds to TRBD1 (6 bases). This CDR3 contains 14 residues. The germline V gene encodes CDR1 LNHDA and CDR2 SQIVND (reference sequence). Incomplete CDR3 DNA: TGTGCCATCTCATCCACAGGGCGATACAATGAC. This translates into CAISSTGRYND. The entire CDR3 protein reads CAISSTGRYNDYTF. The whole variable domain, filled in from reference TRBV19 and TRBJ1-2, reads DGGITQSPKYLFRKEGQNVTLSCEQNLNHDAMYWYRQDPGQGLRLIYYSQIVNDFQKGDIAEGYSVSREKKESFPLTVTSAQKNPTAFYLCAISSTGRYNDYTFGSGTRLTVV.

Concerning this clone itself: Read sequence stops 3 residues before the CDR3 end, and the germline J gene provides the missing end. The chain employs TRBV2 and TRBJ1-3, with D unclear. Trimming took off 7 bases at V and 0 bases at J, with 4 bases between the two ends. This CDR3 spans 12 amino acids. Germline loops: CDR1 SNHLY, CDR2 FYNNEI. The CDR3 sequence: CASTSSGNTIYF. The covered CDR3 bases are TGTGCCAGCACTTCCTCTGGAAACACC.

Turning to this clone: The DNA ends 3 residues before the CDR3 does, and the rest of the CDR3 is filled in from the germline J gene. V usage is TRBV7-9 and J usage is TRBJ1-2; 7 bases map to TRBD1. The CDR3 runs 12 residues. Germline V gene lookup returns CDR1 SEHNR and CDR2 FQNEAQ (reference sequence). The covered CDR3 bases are TGTGCCAGCAGCTTAGACAGGGGAGGC. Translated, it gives CASSLDRGG. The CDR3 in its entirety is CASSLDRGGYTF.

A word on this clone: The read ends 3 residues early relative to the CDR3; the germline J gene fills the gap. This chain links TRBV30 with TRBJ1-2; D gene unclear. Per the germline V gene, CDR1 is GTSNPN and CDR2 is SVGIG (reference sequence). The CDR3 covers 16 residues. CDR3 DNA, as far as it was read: TGTGCCTGGAGGGCAGCGCGGCTAGCGGGAGTAGGTGAC. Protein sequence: CAWRAARLAGVGD. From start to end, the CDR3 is CAWRAARLAGVGDYTF.

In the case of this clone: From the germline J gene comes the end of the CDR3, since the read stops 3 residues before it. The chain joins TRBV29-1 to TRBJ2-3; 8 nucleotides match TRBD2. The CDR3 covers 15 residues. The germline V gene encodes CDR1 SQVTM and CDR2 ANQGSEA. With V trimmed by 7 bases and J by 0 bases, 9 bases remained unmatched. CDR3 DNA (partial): TGCAGCGCACGGACTAGCACTCTTAGCACAGATACG. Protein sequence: CSARTSTLSTDT. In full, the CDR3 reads CSARTSTLSTDTQYF.

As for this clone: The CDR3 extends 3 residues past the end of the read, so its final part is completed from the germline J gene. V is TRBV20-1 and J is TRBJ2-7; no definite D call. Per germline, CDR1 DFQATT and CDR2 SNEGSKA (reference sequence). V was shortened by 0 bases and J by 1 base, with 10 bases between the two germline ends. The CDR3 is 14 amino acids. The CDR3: CSARDREQSYEQYF. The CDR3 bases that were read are TGCAGTGCTAGAGATCGAGAGCAATCCTACGAG.

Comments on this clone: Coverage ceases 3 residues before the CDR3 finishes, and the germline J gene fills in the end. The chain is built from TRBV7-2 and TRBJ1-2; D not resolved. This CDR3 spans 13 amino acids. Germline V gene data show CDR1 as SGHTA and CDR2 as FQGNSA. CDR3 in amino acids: CASSLSVADTYTF. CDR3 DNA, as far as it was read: TGTGCCAGCAGCTTAAGCGTGGCAGATACC.

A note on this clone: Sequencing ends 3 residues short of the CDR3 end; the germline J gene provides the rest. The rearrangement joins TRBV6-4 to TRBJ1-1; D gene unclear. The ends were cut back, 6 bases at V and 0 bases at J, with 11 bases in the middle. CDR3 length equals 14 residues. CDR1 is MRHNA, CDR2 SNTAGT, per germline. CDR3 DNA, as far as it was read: TGTGCCAGCAGGCAACAGAATATGAACACTGAA. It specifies CASRQQNMNTE. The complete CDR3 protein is CASRQQNMNTEAFF.

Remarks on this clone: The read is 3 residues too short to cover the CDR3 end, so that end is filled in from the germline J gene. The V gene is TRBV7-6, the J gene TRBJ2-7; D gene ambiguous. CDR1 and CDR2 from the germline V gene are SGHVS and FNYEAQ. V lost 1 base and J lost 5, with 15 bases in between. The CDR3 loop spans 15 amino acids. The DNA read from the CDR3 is TGTGCCAGCAGCTTAGAATCTGCAGGTTACAACGAG. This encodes CASSLESAGYNE. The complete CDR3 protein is CASSLESAGYNEQYF.

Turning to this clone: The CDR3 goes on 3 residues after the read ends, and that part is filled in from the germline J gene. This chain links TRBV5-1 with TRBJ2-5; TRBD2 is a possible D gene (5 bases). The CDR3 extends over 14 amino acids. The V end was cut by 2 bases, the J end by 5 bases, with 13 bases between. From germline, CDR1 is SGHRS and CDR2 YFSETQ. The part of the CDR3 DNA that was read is TGCGCCAGCAGCTTCGAGGGTACTCGGGAGACC. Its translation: CASSFEGTRET. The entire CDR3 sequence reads CASSFEGTRETQYF.

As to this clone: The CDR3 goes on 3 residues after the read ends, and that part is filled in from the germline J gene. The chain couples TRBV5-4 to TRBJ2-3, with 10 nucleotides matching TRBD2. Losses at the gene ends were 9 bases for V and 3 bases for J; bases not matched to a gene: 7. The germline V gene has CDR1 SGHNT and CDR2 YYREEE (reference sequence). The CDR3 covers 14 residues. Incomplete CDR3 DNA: TGTGCCATCTTGGCTAGCGGGAGAACAGATACG. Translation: CAILASGRTDT. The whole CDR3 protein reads CAILASGRTDTQYF.

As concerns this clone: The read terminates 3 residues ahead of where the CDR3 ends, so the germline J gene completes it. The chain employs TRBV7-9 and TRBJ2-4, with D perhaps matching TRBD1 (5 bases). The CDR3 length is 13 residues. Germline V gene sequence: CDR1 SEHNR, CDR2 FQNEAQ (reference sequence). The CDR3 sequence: CASSLQGRGGQYF. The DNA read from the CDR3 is TGTGCCAGCAGCCTCCAGGGAAGGGGCGGT.

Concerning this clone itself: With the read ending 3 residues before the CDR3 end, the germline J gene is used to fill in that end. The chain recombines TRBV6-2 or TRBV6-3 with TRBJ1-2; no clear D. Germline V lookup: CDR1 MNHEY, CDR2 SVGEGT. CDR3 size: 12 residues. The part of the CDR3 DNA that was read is TGTGCCAGCACCCCGGGTTACAATGAC. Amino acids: CASTPGYND. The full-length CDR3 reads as CASTPGYNDYTF.

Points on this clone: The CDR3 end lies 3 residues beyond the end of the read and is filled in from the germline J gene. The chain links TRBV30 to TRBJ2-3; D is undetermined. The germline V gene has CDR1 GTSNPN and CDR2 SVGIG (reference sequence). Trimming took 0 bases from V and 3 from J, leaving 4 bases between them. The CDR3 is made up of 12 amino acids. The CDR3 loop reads CAWSVQTDTQYF. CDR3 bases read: TGTGCCTGGAGTGTACAGACAGATACG.

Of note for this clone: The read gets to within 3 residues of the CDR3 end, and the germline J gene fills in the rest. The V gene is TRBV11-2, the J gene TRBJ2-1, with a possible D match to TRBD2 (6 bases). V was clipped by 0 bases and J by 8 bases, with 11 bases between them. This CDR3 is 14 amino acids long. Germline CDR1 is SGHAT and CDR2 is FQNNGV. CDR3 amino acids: CASSLDPGVDEQFF. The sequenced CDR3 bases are TGTGCCAGCAGCTTAGATCCGGGGGTCGATGAG. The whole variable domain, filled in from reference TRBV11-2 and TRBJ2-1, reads EAGVAQSPRYKIIEKRQSVAFWCNPISGHATLYWYQQILGQGPKLLIQFQNNGVVDDSQLPKDRFSAERLKGVDSTLKIQPAKLEDSAVYLCASSLDPGVDEQFFGPGTRLTVL.